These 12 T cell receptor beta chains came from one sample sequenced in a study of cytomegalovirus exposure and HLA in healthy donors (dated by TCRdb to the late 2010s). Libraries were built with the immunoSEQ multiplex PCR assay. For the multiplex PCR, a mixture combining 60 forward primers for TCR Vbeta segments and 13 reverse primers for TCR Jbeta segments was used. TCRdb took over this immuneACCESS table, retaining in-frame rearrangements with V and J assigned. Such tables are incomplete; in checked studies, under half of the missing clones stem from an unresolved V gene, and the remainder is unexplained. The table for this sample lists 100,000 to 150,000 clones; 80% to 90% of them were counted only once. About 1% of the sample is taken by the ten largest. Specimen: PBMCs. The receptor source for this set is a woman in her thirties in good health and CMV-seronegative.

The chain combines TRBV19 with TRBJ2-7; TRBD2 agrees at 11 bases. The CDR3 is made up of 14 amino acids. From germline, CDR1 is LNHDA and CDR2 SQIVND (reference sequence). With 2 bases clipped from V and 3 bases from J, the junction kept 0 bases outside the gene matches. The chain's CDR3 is CASSITSGSYEQYF. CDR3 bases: TGTGCCAGTAGTATAACTAGCGGGAGCTACGAGCAGTACTTC.

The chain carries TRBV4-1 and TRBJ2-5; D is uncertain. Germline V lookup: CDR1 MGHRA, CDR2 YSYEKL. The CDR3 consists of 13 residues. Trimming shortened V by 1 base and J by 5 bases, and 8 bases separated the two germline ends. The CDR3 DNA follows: TGCGCCAGCAGCCAAGTACCAGCGGAGACCCAGTACTTC. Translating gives CASSQVPAETQYF.

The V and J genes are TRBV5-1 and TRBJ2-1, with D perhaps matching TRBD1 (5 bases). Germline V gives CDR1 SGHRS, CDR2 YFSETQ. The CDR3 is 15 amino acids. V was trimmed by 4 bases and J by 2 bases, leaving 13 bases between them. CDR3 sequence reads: CASSLDIDPYNEQFF. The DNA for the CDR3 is TGCGCCAGCAGCCTGGACATTGATCCCTACAATGAGCAGTTCTTC.

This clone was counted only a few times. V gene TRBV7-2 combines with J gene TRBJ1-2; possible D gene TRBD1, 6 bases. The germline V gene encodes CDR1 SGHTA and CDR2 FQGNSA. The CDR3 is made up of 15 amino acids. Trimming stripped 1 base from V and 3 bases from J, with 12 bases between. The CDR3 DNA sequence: TGTGCCAGCAGCTTAGGCAGCTCAGGGGACTATGGCTACACCTTC. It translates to CASSLGSSGDYGYTF.

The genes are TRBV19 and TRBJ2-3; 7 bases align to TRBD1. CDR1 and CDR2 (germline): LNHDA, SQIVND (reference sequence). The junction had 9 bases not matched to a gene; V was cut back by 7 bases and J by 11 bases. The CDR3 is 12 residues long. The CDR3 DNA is TGTGCCAGTACCGAAGGACAGGCCAGGCAGTATTTT. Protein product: CASTEGQARQYF. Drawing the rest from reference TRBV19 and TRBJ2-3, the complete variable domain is DGGITQSPKYLFRKEGQNVTLSCEQNLNHDAMYWYRQDPGQGLRLIYYSQIVNDFQKGDIAEGYSVSREKKESFPLTVTSAQKNPTAFYLCASTEGQARQYFGPGTRLTVL.

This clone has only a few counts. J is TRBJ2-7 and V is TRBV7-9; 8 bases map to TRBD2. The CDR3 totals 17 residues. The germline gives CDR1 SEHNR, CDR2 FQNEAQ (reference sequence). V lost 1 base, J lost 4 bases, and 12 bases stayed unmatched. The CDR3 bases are TGTGCCAGCAGCTTAGAGGGGTCGGGAGGGAGTAAGTACGAGCAGTACTTC. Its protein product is CASSLEGSGGSKYEQYF.

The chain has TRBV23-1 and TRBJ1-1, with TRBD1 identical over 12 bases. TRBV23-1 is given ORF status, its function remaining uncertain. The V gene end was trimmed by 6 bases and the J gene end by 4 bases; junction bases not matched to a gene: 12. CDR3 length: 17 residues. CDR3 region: CASRRTGTGGLSTEAFF. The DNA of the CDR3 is TGCGCCAGCAGACGTACCGGGACAGGGGGCTTGAGCACTGAAGCTTTCTTT.

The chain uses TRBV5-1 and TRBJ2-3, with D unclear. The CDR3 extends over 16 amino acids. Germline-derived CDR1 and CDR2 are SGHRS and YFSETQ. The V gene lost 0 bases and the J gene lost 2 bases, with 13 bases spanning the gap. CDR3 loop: CASSLAVSRITDTQYF. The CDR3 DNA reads TGCGCCAGCAGCTTGGCGGTGTCTAGGATCACAGATACGCAGTATTTT.

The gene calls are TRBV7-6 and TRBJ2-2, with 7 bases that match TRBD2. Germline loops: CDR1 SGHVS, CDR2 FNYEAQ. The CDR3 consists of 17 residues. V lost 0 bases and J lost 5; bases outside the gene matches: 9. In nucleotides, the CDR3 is TGTGCCAGCAGCTTAGCGCGGTTGGCGGGAGCAACCGGGGAGCTGTTTTTT. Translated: CASSLARLAGATGELFF.

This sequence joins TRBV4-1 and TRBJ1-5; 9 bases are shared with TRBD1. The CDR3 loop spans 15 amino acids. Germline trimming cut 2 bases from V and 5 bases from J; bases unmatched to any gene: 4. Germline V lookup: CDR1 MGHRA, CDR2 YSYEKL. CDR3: CASSQTGQGDQPQHF. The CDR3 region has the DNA TGCGCCAGCAGCCAAACGGGACAGGGCGATCAGCCCCAGCATTTT.

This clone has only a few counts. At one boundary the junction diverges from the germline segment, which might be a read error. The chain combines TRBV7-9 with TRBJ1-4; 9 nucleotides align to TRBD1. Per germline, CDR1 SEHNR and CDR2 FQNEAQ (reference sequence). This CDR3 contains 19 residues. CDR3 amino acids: CSSSSYTGQGISTNEKLFF. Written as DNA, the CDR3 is TGTTCCAGCAGCTCGTACACGGGACAGGGAATCTCCACTAATGAAAAACTGTTTTTT.

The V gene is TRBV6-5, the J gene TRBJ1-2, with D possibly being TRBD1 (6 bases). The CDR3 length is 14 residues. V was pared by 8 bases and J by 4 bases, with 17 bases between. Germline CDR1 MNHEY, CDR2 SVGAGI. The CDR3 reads CASSLERGTYGYTF. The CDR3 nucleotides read TGTGCCAGCTCCCTGGAGAGGGGGACCTATGGCTACACCTTC.